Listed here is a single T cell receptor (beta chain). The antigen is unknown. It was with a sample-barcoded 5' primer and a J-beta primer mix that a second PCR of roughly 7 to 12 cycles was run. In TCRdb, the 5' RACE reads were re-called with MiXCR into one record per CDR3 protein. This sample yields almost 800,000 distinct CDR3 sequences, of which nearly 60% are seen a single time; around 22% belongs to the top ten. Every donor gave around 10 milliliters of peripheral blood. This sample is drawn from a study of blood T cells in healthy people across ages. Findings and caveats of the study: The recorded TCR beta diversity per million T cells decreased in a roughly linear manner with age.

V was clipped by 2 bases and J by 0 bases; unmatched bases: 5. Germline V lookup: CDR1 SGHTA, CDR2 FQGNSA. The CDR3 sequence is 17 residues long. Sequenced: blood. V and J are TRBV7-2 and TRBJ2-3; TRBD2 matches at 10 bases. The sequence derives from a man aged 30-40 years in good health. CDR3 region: CASSLRTSGISTDTQYF. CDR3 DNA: TGTGCCAGCAGCTTAAGAACTAGCGGGATTAGCACAGATACGCAGTATTTT.